The rows below give T cell receptor beta chains drawn from one sample of a study of T-cell memory formation after mild COVID-19. TCRdb used MiXCR to reprocess the 5' RACE reads, holding one entry per CDR3 protein. The table records approximately 390,000 distinct CDR3 sequences, about a sixth of them present only once. Material for sequencing was PBMCs or a T cell subset sorted from them (not recorded which). Receptors originate from a young man who had mild COVID-19 (a few samples of this study predate the infection). Cell type and time point are not known. The CDR3 runs from the conserved cysteine through the conserved F or W. The order of the fields is V gene, J gene, CDR3 length, CDR3 protein.

v_call: TRBV19; j_call: TRBJ1-1; cdr3_length: 16; cdr3_aa: CASSLTGRGRRTEAFF
v_call: TRBV29-1; j_call: TRBJ1-2; cdr3_length: 12; cdr3_aa: CSVDPINYGYTF
v_call: TRBV29-1; j_call: TRBJ2-3; cdr3_length: 14; cdr3_aa: CSVRPGLPGDTQYF
v_call: TRBV20-1; j_call: TRBJ2-3; cdr3_length: 15; cdr3_aa: CSARVAGGLVDTQYF
v_call: TRBV12-3/TRBV12-4; j_call: TRBJ1-4; cdr3_length: 13; cdr3_aa: CASTSTTAEKLFF
v_call: TRBV20-1; j_call: TRBJ2-5; cdr3_length: 15; cdr3_aa: CSARPRDRGGETQYF
v_call: TRBV7-9; j_call: TRBJ1-2; cdr3_length: 15; cdr3_aa: CASSYGQGVPYGYTF
v_call: TRBV10-3; j_call: TRBJ2-3; cdr3_length: 15; cdr3_aa: CAISERGEGTDTQYF
v_call: TRBV2; j_call: TRBJ2-5; cdr3_length: 15; cdr3_aa: CATNRGDRGQETQYF
v_call: TRBV5-1; j_call: TRBJ1-2; cdr3_length: 15; cdr3_aa: CASSLDGTVLVGYTF
v_call: TRBV7-2; j_call: TRBJ1-2; cdr3_length: 12; cdr3_aa: CASSLLGYGYTF
v_call: TRBV5-1; j_call: TRBJ2-5; cdr3_length: 15; cdr3_aa: CASSLALNGQETQYF
v_call: TRBV4-2; j_call: TRBJ2-1; cdr3_length: 18; cdr3_aa: CASSQVGTSGASYNEQFF
v_call: TRBV7-2; j_call: TRBJ1-2; cdr3_length: 14; cdr3_aa: CASSLGGHNYGYTF
v_call: TRBV5-1; j_call: TRBJ2-3; cdr3_length: 15; cdr3_aa: CASTRVAGSTDTQYF
v_call: TRBV12-3/TRBV12-4; j_call: TRBJ1-5; cdr3_length: 15; cdr3_aa: CASRPGGRGGQPQHF
v_call: TRBV7-9; j_call: TRBJ1-2; cdr3_length: 18; cdr3_aa: CASSPMRRDRGSMDGYTF
v_call: TRBV7-2; j_call: TRBJ2-3; cdr3_length: 15; cdr3_aa: CASSRQGTSTDTQYF
v_call: TRBV29-1; j_call: TRBJ1-1; cdr3_length: 13; cdr3_aa: CSVGGPMNTEAFF
v_call: TRBV15; j_call: TRBJ2-7; cdr3_length: 17; cdr3_aa: CATSSRGRMDQPYEQYF
v_call: TRBV30; j_call: TRBJ2-7; cdr3_length: 12; cdr3_aa: CASQGGDYEQYF
v_call: TRBV29-1; j_call: TRBJ2-1; cdr3_length: 12; cdr3_aa: CSVDKGVYEQFF
v_call: TRBV2; j_call: TRBJ1-1; cdr3_length: 11; cdr3_aa: CASIENTEAFF
v_call: TRBV6-2/TRBV6-3; j_call: TRBJ1-5; cdr3_length: 14; cdr3_aa: CASRDLKKKDPQHF
v_call: TRBV2; j_call: TRBJ2-2; cdr3_length: 16; cdr3_aa: CASSEDRTANTGELFF
v_call: TRBV7-2; j_call: TRBJ2-2; cdr3_length: 16; cdr3_aa: CASSLRSASNTGELFF
v_call: TRBV12-3/TRBV12-4; j_call: TRBJ2-3; cdr3_length: 12; cdr3_aa: CASTERRYTQYF
v_call: TRBV5-1; j_call: TRBJ2-1; cdr3_length: 21; cdr3_aa: CASSLGGTGYEVLNSYNEQFF
v_call: TRBV4-1; j_call: TRBJ1-2; cdr3_length: 16; cdr3_aa: CASSQAGQTRIYGYTF